Below are 20 T cell receptor beta chains sequenced from a single sample in a study of T cells in Graves' hyperthyroidism and ophthalmopathy. What was amplified from RNA transcripts were TCR beta CDR3 regions. First-round RT-PCR targeting the TCR CDR3 was performed with the HTBI primer set. TCRdb processed the multiplex PCR reads anew with MiXCR; each CDR3 protein has one entry. The data show around 350,000 distinct CDR3 sequences, with approximately 17% seen just once and more than 30% held by the top ten. The source material was blood. The receptors here all came from a woman under 40 with Graves' hyperthyroidism that later progressed to Graves' ophthalmopathy.

This clonotype was seen ten or more times. V and J are TRBV2 and TRBJ1-1; 7 bases are a match to TRBD1. Germline V gene data show CDR1 as SNHLY and CDR2 as FYNNEI. With V trimmed by 8 bases and J by 0 bases, 24 bases remained unmatched. The CDR3 runs 20 residues. The DNA for the CDR3 is TGTGCCAGCGTTATAAAGTCGAGGGGGACAGCGCCGGGGGTGAACACTGAAGCTTTCTTT. It translates to CASVIKSRGTAPGVNTEAFF.

This clonotype was found many times. The CDR3 region is CASSSLTGYNEKLFF. In DNA form, the CDR3 reads TGTGCCAGCAGTTCTCTGACAGGATATAATGAAAAACTGTTTTTT. V is TRBV12-3 or TRBV12-4 and J is TRBJ1-4; D possibly corresponds to TRBD1 (6 bases). Between the trimmed V and J ends, which lost 4 bases and 4 bases, there was a span of 13 bases. This CDR3 region has 15 residues.

The rearrangement joins TRBV3-1 to TRBJ2-4; the D call may be TRBD1 or TRBD2 (6 bases each). Germline V gene data show CDR1 as LGHDT and CDR2 as YNNKEL (reference sequence). Trimming shortened V by 0 bases and J by 7 bases, and 13 bases separated the two germline ends. CDR3 length equals 15 residues. The CDR3, as DNA: TGTGCCAGCAGCCAAGATTATGGAGGGGGGAACATTCAGTACTTC. This translates into CASSQDYGGGNIQYF.

This clonotype has a count of ten or more. The rearrangement joins TRBV12-3 or TRBV12-4 to TRBJ2-1; D call uncertain. The CDR3 length is 12 residues. V lost 10 bases, J lost 6 bases, and 13 bases lay in between. DNA for the CDR3: TGTGCCACCGTAGGGTTAGGCAATGAGCAGTTCTTC. It translates to CATVGLGNEQFF.

This clonotype was observed many times. The genes are TRBV20-1 and TRBJ1-1; no clear D gene. Germline CDR1 DFQATT, CDR2 SNEGSKA (reference sequence). Trimming cost V 6 bases and J 1 base, with 9 bases left between them. This CDR3 contains 12 residues. This chain's CDR3 is CSALRGNTEAFF. The CDR3, as DNA: TGCAGTGCCCTCCGGGGGAACACTGAAGCTTTCTTT.

CDR3 in amino acids: CAVARENTGELFF. In DNA, the CDR3 is TGTGCCGTGGCGCGGGAGAACACCGGGGAGCTGTTTTTT. The rearrangement uses TRBV19 and TRBJ2-2, with a possible D match to TRBD2 (6 bases). The CDR3 spans 13 residues. Trimming cost V 11 bases and J 1 base, with 11 bases left between them. Germline V gene data show CDR1 as LNHDA and CDR2 as SQIVND (reference sequence).

This clonotype occurred many times. V and J are TRBV6-2 or TRBV6-3 and TRBJ1-2; no reliable D call. V was cut by 5 bases and J by 0 bases, with 7 bases left in between. CDR1 MNHEY and CDR2 SVGEGT come from the germline V gene. The CDR3 runs 13 residues. The CDR3 region has the DNA TGTGCCAGCAGTCCCACTGCTAACTATGGCTACACCTTC. Amino acids: CASSPTANYGYTF.

The V and J genes are TRBV28 and TRBJ2-1; a possible D gene is TRBD1 (6 bases). Germline CDR1 is MDHEN and CDR2 is SYDVKM. The length of the CDR3 is 13 residues. The V end lost 5 bases, the J end lost 8 bases, and 13 bases lay between the germline ends. Written as DNA, the CDR3 is TGTGCCAGCAGTCCAGGGGCGGGTTATGAGCAGTTCTTC. Translated, it gives CASSPGAGYEQFF.

The V gene is TRBV7-9, the J gene TRBJ1-2; 8 nucleotides match TRBD1. The V gene end was trimmed by 7 bases and the J gene end by 8 bases; junction bases not matched to a gene: 12. Germline V gene sequence: CDR1 SEHNR, CDR2 FQNEAQ (reference sequence). The CDR3 covers 14 residues. Here the CDR3 reads CASTKQGDRQGYTF. The CDR3 DNA reads as TGTGCCAGCACCAAACAGGGGGATCGTCAGGGCTACACCTTC.

V usage is TRBV10-2 and J usage is TRBJ1-1; 9 positions agree with TRBD1. V dropped 8 bases and J dropped 4; count of bases not matched to a gene: 5. CDR1 is WSHSY and CDR2 is SAAADI in the germline V gene. The CDR3 is 13 residues long. The CDR3 loop reads CASGGQGGTEAFF. The CDR3 DNA follows: TGCGCCAGCGGGGGACAGGGCGGCACTGAAGCTTTCTTT.

The table lists this clonotype with a few counts. The V gene is TRBV6-6, the J gene TRBJ2-7, with D perhaps given as TRBD1 or TRBD2 (6 bases each). The CDR3 sequence is 15 residues long. The germline V and J ends were trimmed by 0 bases and 4 bases, with 13 bases remaining between them. Germline CDR1 is MNHNY and CDR2 is SVGAGI (reference sequence). As DNA, the CDR3 is TGTGCCAGCAGTTACTCGTCGGGGGCGCGGTACGAGCAGTACTTC. This encodes CASSYSSGARYEQYF.

The gene calls are TRBV2 and TRBJ2-3; D gene unclear. In germline, CDR1 is SNHLY, CDR2 FYNNEI. The CDR3 is 14 residues long. Trimming stripped 5 bases from V and 0 bases from J, with 9 bases between. The CDR3 bases are TGTGCCAGCAGTTCCCTGGGCAGCACAGATACGCAGTATTTT. Its translation is CASSSLGSTDTQYF. Together with reference TRBV2 and TRBJ2-3, the CDR3 gives the full variable domain: EPEVTQTPSHQVTQMGQEVILRCVPISNHLYFYWYRQILGQKVEFLVSFYNNEISEKSEIFDDQFSVERPDGSNFTLKIRSTKLEDSAMYFCASSSLGSTDTQYFGPGTRLTVL.

This clonotype was detected many times. The chain joins TRBV7-8 to TRBJ1-4, with unresolved D. V gave up 4 bases and J gave up 8 bases, with 8 bases separating them. Per the germline V gene, CDR1 is SGHVS and CDR2 is FQNEAQ. The CDR3 contains 12 residues. The CDR3 DNA reads TGTGCCAGCAGCTACACAGAAGAAAAACTGTTTTTT. Protein sequence: CASSYTEEKLFF.

This clonotype has at least ten counts. This chain uses TRBV7-9 with TRBJ1-2; D is perhaps TRBD1 (5 bases). Trimming left V 1 base short and J 8 bases short, with 14 bases between. The V gene's germline CDR1 is SEHNR and CDR2 FQNEAQ (reference sequence). The CDR3 covers 14 residues. CDR3 DNA sequence: TGTGCCAGCAGCTTAGTGGTGGGCAGGGACGGCTACACCTTC. It encodes CASSLVVGRDGYTF. The full variable domain, with the rest looked up from reference TRBV7-9 and TRBJ1-2, is DTGVSQNPRHKITKRGQNVTFRCDPISEHNRLYWYRQTLGQGPEFLTYFQNEAQLEKSRLLSDRFSAERPKGSFSTLEIQRTEQGDSAMYLCASSLVVGRDGYTFGSGTRLTVV.

This clonotype was counted a few times. The chain employs TRBV5-1 and TRBJ2-2; 8 nucleotides match TRBD1. The CDR3 is made up of 15 amino acids. Germline V gene data show CDR1 as SGHRS and CDR2 as YFSETQ. Unmatched junction bases numbered 9, after V lost 5 bases and J lost 6 bases. This chain's CDR3 is CASSPGQGSPGELFF. The CDR3 DNA follows: TGCGCCAGCAGTCCAGGACAGGGTAGTCCCGGGGAGCTGTTTTTT.

The CDR3 bases are TGTGCCAGCAGCTTAGAAGCCTCACAAGAGACCCAGTACTTC. As protein: CASSLEASQETQYF. The V call is TRBV7-9, the J call TRBJ2-5; no clear D. V shed 1 base and J shed 2 bases, with 8 bases lying between them. The V gene's germline CDR1 is SEHNR and CDR2 FQNEAQ (reference sequence). CDR3 size: 14 residues. The whole variable domain, remainder taken from reference TRBV7-9 and TRBJ2-5, is DTGVSQNPRHKITKRGQNVTFRCDPISEHNRLYWYRQTLGQGPEFLTYFQNEAQLEKSRLLSDRFSAERPKGSFSTLEIQRTEQGDSAMYLCASSLEASQETQYFGPGTRLLVL.

This clonotype was seen repeatedly, ten times or more. The chain carries TRBV6-1 and TRBJ2-3, with 10 positions matching TRBD2. Looked up from germline, CDR1 is MNHNS and CDR2 is SASEGT. The CDR3 totals 17 residues. After removal of 7 bases from V and 6 bases from J, the junction contained 16 bases not matched to a gene. The CDR3 loop is CASNQLAGPNISDTQYF. Here the CDR3 DNA reads TGTGCCAGCAATCAACTAGCGGGGCCTAACATTTCGGATACGCAGTATTTT.

This clonotype was seen repeatedly, ten times or more. CDR3 sequence reads: CASSGRTNTGELFF. The CDR3 bases are TGTGCCAGCAGCGGACGTACGAACACCGGGGAGCTGTTTTTT. The V and J genes are TRBV9 and TRBJ2-2, with D unresolved. The CDR3 has 14 residues. V was clipped by 3 bases and J by 0 bases, with 6 bases between them. CDR1 is SGDLS and CDR2 is YYNGEE in the germline V gene.

This clonotype was recorded many times. The chain is built from TRBV19 and TRBJ1-5; no reliable D call. CDR1 and CDR2 from the germline V gene are LNHDA and SQIVND (reference sequence). V was clipped by 5 bases and J by 3 bases, with 8 bases between them. This CDR3 has 13 amino acids. The CDR3 here is CASSGFNNQPQHF. For the CDR3, the DNA is TGTGCCAGTAGTGGGTTTAACAATCAGCCCCAGCATTTT.

This clonotype showed up many times. The chain recombines TRBV20-1 with TRBJ2-1; the match to TRBD2 covers 7 bases. Per germline, CDR1 DFQATT and CDR2 SNEGSKA (reference sequence). Germline trimming cut 5 bases from V and 7 bases from J; bases unmatched to any gene: 11. The CDR3 has 14 amino acids. The CDR3 is CSAPLIGRLNEQFF. The CDR3 DNA is TGCAGTGCTCCCCTGATCGGGAGGTTGAATGAGCAGTTCTTC.